The sequence of this TCR beta chain was determined in a study of blood T cell repertoires in COVID-19. The repertoire was sequenced with immunoSEQ multiplex PCR; TCRdb's copy has only in-frame clones and lacks some. The table has approximately 280,000 clones, approximately 90% seen once. Cohort placement rested on clinical history that participants reported themselves. From germline, CDR1 is SEHNR and CDR2 FQNEAQ (reference sequence). V lost 8 bases to trimming and J lost 0 bases; unmatched junction nucleotides: 4. This CDR3 is 14 amino acids long. The sample consisted of PBMCs or T cells enriched from blood (not recorded which). The receptor comes from a woman aged 40 to 55 who had recovered from COVID-19. The rearrangement uses TRBV7-9 and TRBJ2-1; TRBD2 matches at 7 bases. This CDR3 reads CASSSGASYNEQFF. CDR3 nucleotides: TGTGCCAGCTCAAGCGGGGCCTCCTACAATGAGCAGTTCTTC.